This T cell receptor (beta chain) is drawn from a study of blood T cell repertoires in COVID-19 (dated by TCRdb to about 2020). Background for the entire study: Samples covering the acute and convalescent phases of COVID-19 were provided by collaborators in the United States, Italy and Spain. The prospective study material was composed of cDNA or gDNA derived from T cells, B-cell-depleted T cells, or PBMCs. The dataset comprised deeply sampled blood TCRbeta repertoires from subjects exposed to, actively infected with, or recovered from COVID-19. The repertoires were released in a freely available public database intended as a resource for research on the immune response to SARS-CoV-2. The samples were drawn from the first 160 participants of the ongoing ImmuneRACE study and from some 1,300 subjects provided by 6 global collaborators. The sample metadata nearly always contained a de-identified subject ID, COVID-19 status, age in years and sex. Where available, HLA class I and class II types were obtained from metadata supplied by the sample provider rather than from assay-based typing.

The immunoSEQ Assay, a bias-controlled multiplex PCR, was used to amplify TCRbeta CDR3 regions from genomic DNA. As for the original processing: The number of nucleated cells in each sample was estimated by amplification of reference gene primers within the assay. To quantify the absolute abundance of each unique TCRbeta CDR3 rearrangement, sequence reads were collapsed and filtered. Productive Simpson clonality was computed per sample as the square root of Simpson's diversity index over productive rearrangements. TCRdb took over this immuneACCESS table, retaining in-frame rearrangements with V and J assigned. Such tables are incomplete; in checked studies, under half of the missing clones stem from an unresolved V gene, and the remainder is unexplained. V and J calls plus clone size are reproduced from that table; the DNA served to infer D and trimming. This sample holds 120,000 to 150,000 clones; approximately 80% were observed only once. The ten biggest clones cover roughly 4.4% of the sample.

Overall study results and their limits: The quantity of clinical and demographic metadata differed by source and by participant and was supplied without curation.

Points on this clone: What this receptor recognizes is not known. It has no much larger one-base neighbor in the sample; base qualities were not kept.

Each collaborating institution followed its own protocols to collect whole blood in K2EDTA tubes. For TCRbeta analysis, collaborators shipped samples as frozen whole blood, isolated PBMCs, or DNA extracted from either of those sample types. The receptor's source is a human donor in a cohort sampled during active COVID-19. Material: peripheral blood.

The CDR3 here reads CASSYQGFGLANEQYF. The nucleotide sequence reads TGTGCCAGCAGCTACCAAGGATTCGGACTAGCAAACGAGCAGTACTTC. Recombination linked TRBV4-2 to TRBJ2-7, and TRBD2 matches 8 of the central bases. The germline V gene provides CDR1 LGHNA and CDR2 YNFKEQ. The CDR3, from cysteine to phenylalanine, totals 16 residues. Kept here is only the CDR3 DNA, which spans 48 bases and is read in frame from base 1. V lost 5 bases and J lost 5 bases, and the count of bases not matched to a germline gene is 14.